This T cell receptor (beta chain) was identified during a study of molecular identifiers for immune sequencing clone quantification. The CDR3 runs 15 residues. CDR1 and CDR2 from the germline V gene are SGHDN and FVKESK. The V end lost 2 bases, the J end lost 0 bases, and 5 bases lay between the germline ends. From the PCR reads, TCRdb called clonotypes with MiXCR, one entry per CDR3 protein. This sample has about 320,000 distinct CDR3 sequences, with 24% found just once. Ten or more counts support this clonotype. The clonotype comes from a human donor in good health. Some libraries in this study had Jurkat cell RNA spiked in. The chain recombines TRBV14 with TRBJ2-6; D remains unclear. Sequences were obtained from naive CD8+ T cells from blood, with Jurkat cell RNA spiked in. Sample subset: FACS-sorted CD8+CD4-CCR7+CD45RA+ naive T cells. CDR3 coding DNA: TGTGCCAGCAGCCAAAAGGGCTCTGGGGCCAACGTCCTGACTTTC. This codes for CASSQKGSGANVLTF. Looking up the rest from reference TRBV14 and TRBJ2-6 gives the full variable domain: EAGVTQFPSHSVIEKGQTVTLRCDPISGHDNLYWYRRVMGKEIKFLLHFVKESKQDESGMPNNRFLAERTGGTYSTLKVQPAELEDSGVYFCASSQKGSGANVLTFGAGSRLTVL.